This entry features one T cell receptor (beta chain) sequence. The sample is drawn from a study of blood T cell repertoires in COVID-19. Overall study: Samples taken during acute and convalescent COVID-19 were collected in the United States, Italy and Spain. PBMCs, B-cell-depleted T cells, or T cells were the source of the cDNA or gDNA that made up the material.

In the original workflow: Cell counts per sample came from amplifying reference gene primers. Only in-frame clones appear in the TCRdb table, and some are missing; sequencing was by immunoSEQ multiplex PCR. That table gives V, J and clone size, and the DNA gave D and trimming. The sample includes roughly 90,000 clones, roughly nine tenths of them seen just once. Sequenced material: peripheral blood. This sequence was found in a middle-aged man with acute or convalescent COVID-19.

Here the CDR3 DNA reads TGCGCCAGCAGCCTACAACTATCTGGGGCCAACGTCCTGACTTTC. Amino acids: CASSLQLSGANVLTF. The V and J genes are TRBV4-1 and TRBJ2-6, with D unresolved. Germline V gene lookup returns CDR1 MGHRA and CDR2 YSYEKL. This CDR3 spans 15 amino acids. Deletions cut 4 bases from V and 1 base from J, with 8 bases between.